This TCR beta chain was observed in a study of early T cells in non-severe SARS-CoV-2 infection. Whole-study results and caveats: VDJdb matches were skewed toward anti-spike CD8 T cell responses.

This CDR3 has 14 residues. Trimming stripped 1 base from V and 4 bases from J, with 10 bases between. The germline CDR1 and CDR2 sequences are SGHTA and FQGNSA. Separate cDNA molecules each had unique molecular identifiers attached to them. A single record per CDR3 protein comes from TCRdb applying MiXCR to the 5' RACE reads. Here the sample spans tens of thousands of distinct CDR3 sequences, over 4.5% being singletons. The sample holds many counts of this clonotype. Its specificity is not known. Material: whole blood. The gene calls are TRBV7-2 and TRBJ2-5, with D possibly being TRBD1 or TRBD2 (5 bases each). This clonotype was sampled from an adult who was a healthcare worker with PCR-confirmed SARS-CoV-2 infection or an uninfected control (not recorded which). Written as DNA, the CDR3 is TGTGCCAGCAGCTTAGAGGCAGGGACAGAGACCCAGTACTTC. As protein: CASSLEAGTETQYF. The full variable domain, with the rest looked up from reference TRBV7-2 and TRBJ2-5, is GAGVSQSPSNKVTEKGKDVELRCDPISGHTALYWYRQSLGQGLEFLIYFQGNSAPDKSGLPSDRFSAERTGGSVSTLTIQRTQQEDSAVYLCASSLEAGTETQYFGPGTRLLVL.